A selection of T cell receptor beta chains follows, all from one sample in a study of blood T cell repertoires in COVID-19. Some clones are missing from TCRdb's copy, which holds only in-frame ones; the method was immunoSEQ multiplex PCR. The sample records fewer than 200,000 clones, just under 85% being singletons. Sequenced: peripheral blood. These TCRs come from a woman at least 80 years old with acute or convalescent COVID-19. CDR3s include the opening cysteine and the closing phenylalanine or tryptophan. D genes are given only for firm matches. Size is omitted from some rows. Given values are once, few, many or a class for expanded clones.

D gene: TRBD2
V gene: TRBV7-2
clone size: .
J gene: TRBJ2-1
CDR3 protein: CASSLGRASGNEQFF
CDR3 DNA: TGTGCCAGCAGCTTAGGTCGGGCTAGCGGTAATGAGCAGTTCTTC

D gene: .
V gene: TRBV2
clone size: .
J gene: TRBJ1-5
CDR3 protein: CASSEGGSGDSNQPQHF
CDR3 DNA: TGTGCCAGCAGTGAGGGGGGGAGCGGGGATAGCAATCAGCCCCAGCATTTT

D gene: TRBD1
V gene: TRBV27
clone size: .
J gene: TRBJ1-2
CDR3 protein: CASSRGQGGGYTF
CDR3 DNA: TGTGCCAGCAGCCGAGGACAGGGCGGTGGCTACACCTTC

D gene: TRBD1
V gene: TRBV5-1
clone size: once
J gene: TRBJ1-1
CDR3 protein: CASSLEGATEAFF
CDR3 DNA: TGCGCCAGCAGCTTGGAGGGGGCGACTGAAGCTTTCTTT

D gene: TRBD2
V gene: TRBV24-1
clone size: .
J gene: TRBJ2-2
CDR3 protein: CATSDTSGTSGNTGELFF
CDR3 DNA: TGTGCCACCAGTGATACCTCCGGGACTAGCGGGAACACCGGGGAGCTGTTTTTT

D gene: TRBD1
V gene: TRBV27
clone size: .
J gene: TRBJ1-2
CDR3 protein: CASTLRQGDYGYTF
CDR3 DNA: TGTGCCAGCACTCTCCGACAGGGGGACTATGGCTACACCTTC

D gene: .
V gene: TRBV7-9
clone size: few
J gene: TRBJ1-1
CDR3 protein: CASSRLLRTAANTEAFF
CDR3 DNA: TGTGCCAGCAGCCGCTTACTTCGGACAGCCGCGAACACTGAAGCTTTCTTT

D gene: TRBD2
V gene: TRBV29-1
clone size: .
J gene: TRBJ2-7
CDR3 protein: CSVPGASGFSYEQYF
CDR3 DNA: TGCAGCGTTCCAGGGGCTAGCGGGTTCTCCTACGAGCAGTACTTC

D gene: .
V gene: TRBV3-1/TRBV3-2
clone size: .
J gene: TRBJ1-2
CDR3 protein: CASSQDIVGYTF
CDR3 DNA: TGTGCCAGCAGCCAAGATATTGTTGGCTACACCTTC

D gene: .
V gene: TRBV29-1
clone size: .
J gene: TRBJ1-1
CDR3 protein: CSVKGLTNTEAFF
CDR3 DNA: TGCAGCGTTAAAGGACTTACCAACACTGAAGCTTTCTTT

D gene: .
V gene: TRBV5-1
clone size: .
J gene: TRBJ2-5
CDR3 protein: CASSLGRAGETQYF
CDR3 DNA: TGCGCCAGCAGCCTAGGGCGGGCGGGGGAGACCCAGTACTTC

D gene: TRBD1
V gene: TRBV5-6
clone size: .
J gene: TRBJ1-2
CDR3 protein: CASSIDRVYGYTF
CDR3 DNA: TGTGCCAGCAGCATTGACAGGGTCTATGGCTACACCTTC

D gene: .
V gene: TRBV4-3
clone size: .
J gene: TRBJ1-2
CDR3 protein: CASSQGAENYGYTF
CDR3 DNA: TGCGCCAGCAGCCAGGGGGCGGAGAACTATGGCTACACCTTC

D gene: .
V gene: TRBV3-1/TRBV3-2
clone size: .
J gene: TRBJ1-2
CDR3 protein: CASSQIANYGYTF
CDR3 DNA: TGTGCCAGCAGCCAAATAGCTAACTATGGCTACACCTTC

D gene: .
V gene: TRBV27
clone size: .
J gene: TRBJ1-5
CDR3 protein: CASSRGTQGHQPQHF
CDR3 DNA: TGTGCCAGCAGTCGGGGGACGCAGGGTCATCAGCCCCAGCATTTT

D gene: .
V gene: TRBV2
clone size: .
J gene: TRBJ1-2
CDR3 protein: CASRFPGGVGANYGYTF
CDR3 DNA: TGTGCCAGCAGATTTCCCGGAGGGGTAGGGGCTAACTATGGCTACACCTTC

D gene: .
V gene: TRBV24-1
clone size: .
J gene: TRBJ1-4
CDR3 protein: CATSDGAGTGLAGEKLFF
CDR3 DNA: TGTGCCACCAGTGATGGCGCCGGGACCGGGTTGGCGGGGGAAAAACTGTTTTTT